One sample yielded the 14 T cell receptor beta chains listed below, sequenced in a study of beta chain features in type 1 diabetes. Every isolated RNA sample was fully reverse transcribed, so sequencing captured expressed TCRB transcripts. The data were produced by immunoSEQ multiplex PCR, yet TCRdb's version contains in-frame clones alone and is incomplete. In the table there are fewer than 200,000 clones, around an eighth of which are singletons. The sample consisted of central memory CD4+ T cells from blood. The receptor source for this set is a woman aged 18-35 years in good health.

This clone was seen more than once but under ten times. Other DNA sequences in the sample encode the same CDR3. This chain joins TRBV6-5 and TRBJ2-1; D is possibly TRBD1 (6 bases). Germline CDR1 and CDR2: MNHEY and SVGAGI. The CDR3 runs to 13 residues. V was shortened by 7 bases and J by 4 bases, with 11 bases between the two germline ends. This CDR3 reads CASTSTGYNEQFF. The CDR3 coding sequence is TGTGCCAGCACCTCTACAGGGTACAATGAGCAGTTCTTC.

The sample holds a few counts of this clone. The rearrangement joins TRBV29-1 to TRBJ1-1; a weak D match, TRBD1 (5 bases). V was pared by 2 bases and J by 7 bases, with 14 bases between. Germline V gene lookup returns CDR1 SQVTM and CDR2 ANQGSEA. The CDR3 sequence is 13 residues long. CDR3: CSVEKGNGFEAFF. CDR3 sequence (DNA): TGCAGCGTTGAAAAGGGGAATGGATTTGAAGCTTTCTTT. Drawing the rest from reference TRBV29-1 and TRBJ1-1, the complete variable domain is SAVISQKPSRDICQRGTSLTIQCQVDSQVTMMFWYRQQPGQSLTLIATANQGSEATYESGFVIDKFPISRPNLTFSTLTVSNMSPEDSSIYLCSVEKGNGFEAFFGQGTRLTVV.

This clone was seen a few times. The genes are TRBV28 and TRBJ2-2; TRBD1 aligns across 8 bases. V lost 7 bases to trimming and J lost 1 base; unmatched junction nucleotides: 2. Germline loops: CDR1 MDHEN, CDR2 SYDVKM. The CDR3 is 14 amino acids. The CDR3 bases are TGTGCCAGCATTACAGGGGGGAACACCGGGGAGCTGTTTTTT. As protein: CASITGGNTGELFF.

V usage is TRBV27 and J usage is TRBJ2-7; a possible D gene is TRBD2 (5 bases). Looked up from germline, CDR1 is MNHEY and CDR2 is SMNVEV (reference sequence). Trimming pared 6 bases from V and 8 bases from J, leaving 14 bases between. There are 12 residues in the CDR3. In DNA, the CDR3 is TGTGCCAGCAGCCGCCCCGAGGGTCAGCAGTACTTC. It specifies CASSRPEGQQYF.

The table lists this clone with a few counts. This chain joins TRBV19 and TRBJ2-2; 7 bases align to TRBD1. The CDR3 runs to 17 residues. CDR1 LNHDA and CDR2 SQIVND come from the germline V gene (reference sequence). With V trimmed by 5 bases and J by 0 bases, 9 bases remained unmatched. The DNA of the CDR3 is TGTGCCAGTAGTCTCCGGACAGGCCCAGCGAACACCGGGGAGCTGTTTTTT. Its translation: CASSLRTGPANTGELFF.

The chain uses TRBV5-6 and TRBJ1-1; D gene ambiguous. Germline V gene data show CDR1 as SGHDT and CDR2 as YYEEEE. This CDR3 comprises 13 residues. Trimming left V 0 bases short and J 6 bases short, with 9 bases between. CDR3 sequence: CASSLEGGAEAFF. The CDR3 coding sequence is TGTGCCAGCAGCTTGGAGGGAGGAGCTGAAGCTTTCTTT.

CDR3 nucleotides: TGTGCCAGCTCACCAATGGAGTCTTCGCACAGCAATCAGCCCCAGCATTTT. Its translation: CASSPMESSHSNQPQHF. V gene TRBV18 combines with J gene TRBJ1-5, with D unclear. The V gene's germline CDR1 is KGHSH and CDR2 LQKENI. The CDR3 is 17 residues long. V dropped 2 bases and J dropped 1 base, with 15 bases sitting between them.

This clone appeared a single time. The V call is TRBV5-1, the J call TRBJ2-5, with D perhaps matching TRBD2 (5 bases). This CDR3 is 14 amino acids long. Deletions cut 0 bases from V and 5 bases from J, with 11 bases between. Germline CDR1 SGHRS, CDR2 YFSETQ. CDR3 in DNA: TGCGCCAGCAGCTTGGCGGGGATCGGGGAGACCCAGTACTTC. As protein: CASSLAGIGETQYF.

This clone was counted only a few times. This chain joins TRBV9 and TRBJ1-5, with 7 positions matching TRBD1. The trim removed 3 bases at V and 1 base at J, leaving 13 bases unmatched. CDR3 size: 18 residues. The germline CDR1 and CDR2 sequences are SGDLS and YYNGEE. The CDR3 protein is CASSGVNRGLKSNQPQHF. CDR3 nucleotide sequence: TGTGCCAGCAGCGGAGTTAACAGGGGCCTCAAGAGCAATCAGCCCCAGCATTTT.

This clone has just a few counts. The chain carries TRBV7-8 and TRBJ1-4, with D hard to call. CDR3 length: 15 amino acids. Germline CDR1 and CDR2: SGHVS and FQNEAQ. V lost 5 bases and J 2 bases, leaving 12 bases between the germline ends. The CDR3 sequence is CASSPPGLTNEKLFF. DNA for the CDR3: TGTGCCAGCAGCCCCCCGGGATTGACTAATGAAAAACTGTTTTTT.

This clone has a handful of counts. The V gene is TRBV18, the J gene TRBJ2-7; D uncertain. Germline V gives CDR1 KGHSH, CDR2 LQKENI. The CDR3 loop spans 14 amino acids. Trimming removed 2 bases at V and 4 bases at J, with 12 bases between. This chain's CDR3 is CASSPGLSSYEQYF. CDR3 sequence (DNA): TGTGCCAGCTCACCAGGGCTTAGTAGTTACGAGCAGTACTTC.

Only a few counts were recorded for this clone. The V call is TRBV6-5, the J call TRBJ1-1, with D possibly being TRBD1 (6 bases). Germline CDR1 and CDR2: MNHEY and SVGAGI. The V end was cut by 6 bases, the J end by 1 base, with 9 bases between. This CDR3 region has 13 residues. The CDR3 bases are TGTGCCAGCAGAAGGACAGCGAACACTGAAGCTTTCTTT. This sequence encodes CASRRTANTEAFF.

The chain combines TRBV7-9 with TRBJ1-5; tentative D call: TRBD1 (5 bases). There are 14 residues in the CDR3. Germline V gene lookup returns CDR1 SEHNR and CDR2 FQNEAQ (reference sequence). Between the trimmed V and J ends, which lost 5 bases and 7 bases, there was a span of 15 bases. CDR3 sequence reads: CASSRGTDLQPQHF. CDR3 sequence (DNA): TGTGCCAGCAGCAGGGGAACGGATCTCCAGCCCCAGCATTTT.

This clone was detected a few times. The CDR3: CASAAGLAGIRTGELFF. DNA for the CDR3: TGTGCCAGCGCAGCCGGACTAGCGGGTATCCGCACCGGGGAGCTGTTTTTT. This chain uses TRBV9 with TRBJ2-2, with 11 positions matching TRBD2. After removal of 7 bases from V and 4 bases from J, the junction contained 12 bases not matched to a gene. Germline-derived CDR1 and CDR2 are SGDLS and YYNGEE. The CDR3 covers 17 residues.